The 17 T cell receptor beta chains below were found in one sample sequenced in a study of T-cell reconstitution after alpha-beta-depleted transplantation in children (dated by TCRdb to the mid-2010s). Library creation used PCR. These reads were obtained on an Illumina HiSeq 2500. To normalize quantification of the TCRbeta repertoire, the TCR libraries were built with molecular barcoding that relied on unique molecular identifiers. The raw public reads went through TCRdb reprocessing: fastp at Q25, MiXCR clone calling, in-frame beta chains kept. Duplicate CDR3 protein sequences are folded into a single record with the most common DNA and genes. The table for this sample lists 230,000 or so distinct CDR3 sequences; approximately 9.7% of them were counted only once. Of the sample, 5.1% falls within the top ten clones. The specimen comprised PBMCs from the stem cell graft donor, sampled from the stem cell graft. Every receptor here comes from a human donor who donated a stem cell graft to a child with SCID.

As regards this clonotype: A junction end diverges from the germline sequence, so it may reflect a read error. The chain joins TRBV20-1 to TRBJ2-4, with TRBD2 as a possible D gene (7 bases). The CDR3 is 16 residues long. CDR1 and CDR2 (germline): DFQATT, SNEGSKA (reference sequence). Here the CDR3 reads CCARDRSGGGGGIQYF. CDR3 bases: TGCTGTGCTAGAGATCGTAGTGGGGGGGGCGGGGGCATTCAGTACTTC.

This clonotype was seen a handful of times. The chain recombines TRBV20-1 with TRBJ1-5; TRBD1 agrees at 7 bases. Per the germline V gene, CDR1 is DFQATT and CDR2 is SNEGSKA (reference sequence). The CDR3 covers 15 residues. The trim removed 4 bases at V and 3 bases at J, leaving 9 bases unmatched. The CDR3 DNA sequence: TGCAGTGCTATGCCGGGACAGTCTCTCAATCAGCCCCAGCATTTT. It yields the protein CSAMPGQSLNQPQHF.

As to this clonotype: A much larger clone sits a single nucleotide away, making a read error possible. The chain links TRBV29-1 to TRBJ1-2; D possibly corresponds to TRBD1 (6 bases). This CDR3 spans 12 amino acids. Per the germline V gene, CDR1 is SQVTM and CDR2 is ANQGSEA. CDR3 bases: TGCAACGCCACAGGGAGTAACTATGGCTACACCTTC. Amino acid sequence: CNATGSNYGYTF.

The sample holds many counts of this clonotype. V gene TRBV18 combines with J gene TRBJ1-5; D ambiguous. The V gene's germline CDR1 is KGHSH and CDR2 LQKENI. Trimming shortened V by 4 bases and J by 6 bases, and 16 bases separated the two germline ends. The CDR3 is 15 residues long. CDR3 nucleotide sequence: TGTGCCAGCTCACTAGCCTCATCGGGCACTCAGCCCCAGCATTTT. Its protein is CASSLASSGTQPQHF.

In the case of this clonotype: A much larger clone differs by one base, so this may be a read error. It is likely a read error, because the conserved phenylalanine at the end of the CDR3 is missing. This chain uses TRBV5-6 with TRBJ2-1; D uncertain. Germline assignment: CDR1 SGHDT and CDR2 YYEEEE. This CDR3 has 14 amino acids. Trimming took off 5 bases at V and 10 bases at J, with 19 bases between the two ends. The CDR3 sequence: CASSTGFTSGEQFL. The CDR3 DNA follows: TGTGCCAGCAGTACGGGCTTTACCTCCGGGGAGCAGTTCTTG.

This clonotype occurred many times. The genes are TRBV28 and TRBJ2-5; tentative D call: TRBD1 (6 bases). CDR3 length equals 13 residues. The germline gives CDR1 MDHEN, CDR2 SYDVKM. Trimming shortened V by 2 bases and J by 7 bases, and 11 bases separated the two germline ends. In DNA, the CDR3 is TGTGCCAGCAGTTTAGGACAGCCGGGGACCCAGTACTTC. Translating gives CASSLGQPGTQYF.

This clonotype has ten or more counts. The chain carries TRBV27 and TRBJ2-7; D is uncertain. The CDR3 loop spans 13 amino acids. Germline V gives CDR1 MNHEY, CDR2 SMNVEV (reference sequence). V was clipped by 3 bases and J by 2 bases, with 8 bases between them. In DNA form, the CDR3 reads TGTGCCAGCAGTTTCGGCACAACCTACGAGCAGTACTTC. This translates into CASSFGTTYEQYF.

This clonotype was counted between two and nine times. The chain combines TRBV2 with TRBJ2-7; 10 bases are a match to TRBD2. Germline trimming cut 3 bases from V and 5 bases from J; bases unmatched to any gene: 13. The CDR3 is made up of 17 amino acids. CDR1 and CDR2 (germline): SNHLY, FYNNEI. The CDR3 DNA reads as TGTGCCAGCAGTGATCCCCACCTAGCGGGGGAAACCCACGAGCAGTACTTC. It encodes CASSDPHLAGETHEQYF.

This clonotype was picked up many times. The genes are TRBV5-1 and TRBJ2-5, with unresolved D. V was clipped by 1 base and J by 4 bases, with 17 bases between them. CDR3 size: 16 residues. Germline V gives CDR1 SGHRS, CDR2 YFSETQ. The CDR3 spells CASSLRALSPGETQYF. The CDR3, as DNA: TGCGCCAGCAGCTTGCGGGCCCTAAGCCCAGGAGAGACCCAGTACTTC.

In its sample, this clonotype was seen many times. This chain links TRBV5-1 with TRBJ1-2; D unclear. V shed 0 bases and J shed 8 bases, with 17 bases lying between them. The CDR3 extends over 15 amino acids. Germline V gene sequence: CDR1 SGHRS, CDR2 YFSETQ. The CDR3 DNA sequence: TGCGCCAGCAGCTTGGACCCTAGACCGTTGTTAGGCTACACCTTC. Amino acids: CASSLDPRPLLGYTF.

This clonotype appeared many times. The CDR3 DNA reads as TGTGCCAGCAGCTTGTATCCTGACAGGGGGGTTGGCTCCTACGAGCAGTACTTC. Amino acid sequence: CASSLYPDRGVGSYEQYF. The chain is built from TRBV5-5 and TRBJ2-7; 9 nucleotides agree with TRBD1. The V gene end was trimmed by 1 base and the J gene end by 0 bases; junction bases not matched to a gene: 11. CDR1 is SGHKS and CDR2 is YYEKEE in the germline V gene (reference sequence). The CDR3 loop spans 18 amino acids.

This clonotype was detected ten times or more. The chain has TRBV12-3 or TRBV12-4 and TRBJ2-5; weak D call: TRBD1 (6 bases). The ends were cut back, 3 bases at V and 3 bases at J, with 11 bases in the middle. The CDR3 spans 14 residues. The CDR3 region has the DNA TGTGCCAGCAGTTTGGTTGGACAGAAAGAGACCCAGTACTTC. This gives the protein CASSLVGQKETQYF.

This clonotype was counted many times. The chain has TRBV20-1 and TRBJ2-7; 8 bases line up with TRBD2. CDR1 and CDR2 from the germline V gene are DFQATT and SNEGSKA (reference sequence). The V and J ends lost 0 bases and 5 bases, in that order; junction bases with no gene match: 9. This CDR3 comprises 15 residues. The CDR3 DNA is TGCAGTGCTAGAGATAGATATAGCGGGGCTCACGAGCAGTACTTC. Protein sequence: CSARDRYSGAHEQYF.

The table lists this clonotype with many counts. The DNA for the CDR3 is TGTGCCAGCAGCTTAGGAATTGGGGGCGGAAGCACAGATACGCAGTATTTT. Translated: CASSLGIGGGSTDTQYF. The genes are TRBV7-9 and TRBJ2-3; the D gene is possibly TRBD1 (6 bases). The CDR3 covers 17 residues. Trimming left V 1 base short and J 0 bases short, with 14 bases between. The germline CDR1 and CDR2 sequences are SEHNR and FQNEAQ (reference sequence).

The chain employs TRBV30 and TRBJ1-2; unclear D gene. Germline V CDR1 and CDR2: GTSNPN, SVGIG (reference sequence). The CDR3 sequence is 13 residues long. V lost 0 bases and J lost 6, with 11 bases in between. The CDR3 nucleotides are TGTGCCTGGAGTGTAATGGGAGGAAATGGCTACACCTTC. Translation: CAWSVMGGNGYTF. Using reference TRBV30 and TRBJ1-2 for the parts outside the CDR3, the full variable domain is SQTIHQWPATLVQPVGSPLSLECTVEGTSNPNLYWYRQAAGRGLQLLFYSVGIGQISSEVPQNLSASRPQDRQFILSSKKLLLSDSGFYLCAWSVMGGNGYTFGSGTRLTVV.

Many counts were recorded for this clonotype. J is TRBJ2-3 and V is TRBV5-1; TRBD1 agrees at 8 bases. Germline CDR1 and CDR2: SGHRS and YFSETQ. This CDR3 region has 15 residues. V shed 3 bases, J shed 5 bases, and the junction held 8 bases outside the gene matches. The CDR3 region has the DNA TGCGCCAGCAGCTCTCAGGGGGCCCGGGGAGATACGCAGTATTTT. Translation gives CASSSQGARGDTQYF.

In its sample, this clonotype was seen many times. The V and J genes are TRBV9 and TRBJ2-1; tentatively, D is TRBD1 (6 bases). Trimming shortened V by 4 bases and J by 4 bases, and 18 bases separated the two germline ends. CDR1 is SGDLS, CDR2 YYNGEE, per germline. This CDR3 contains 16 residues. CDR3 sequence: CASSQGLGARYNEQFF. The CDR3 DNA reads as TGTGCCAGCAGCCAGGGTCTGGGGGCGCGTTACAATGAGCAGTTCTTC.